The 19 T cell receptor beta chains below all came from one sample that was sequenced in a study of CD8 T cells in ankylosing spondylitis. TCRdb called the 5' RACE reads again in MiXCR, with one record for every CDR3 protein. This table has some 270,000 distinct CDR3 sequences, about a sixth appearing once. Material for sequencing was blood, either unsorted or a sorted T cell fraction (not recorded which). These receptor sequences come from a male donor with ankylosing spondylitis or in good health (not recorded which).

Note on this clonotype: Possible read error: a much larger clone is one base away. The gene calls are TRBV29-1 and TRBJ2-3; possibly TRBD1 for D (7 bases). The CDR3 covers 16 residues. The V gene's germline CDR1 is SQVTM and CDR2 ANQGSEA. The CDR3 DNA follows: TGCAGCGTTGAAGAGCGATCGGGAGTTGGGACAGATACGAAGTATTTT. Translation: CSVEERSGVGTDTKYF.

CDR3 region: CASAKKLAGGSYEQYF. For the CDR3, the DNA is TGTGCCAGCGCAAAAAAACTAGCGGGAGGTTCCTACGAGCAGTACTTC. The chain is built from TRBV2 and TRBJ2-7, with 12 bases aligning to TRBD2. The CDR3 extends over 16 amino acids. V shed 8 bases, J shed 1 base, and the junction held 9 bases outside the gene matches. Germline CDR1 SNHLY, CDR2 FYNNEI.

In this sample, this clonotype turned up a few times. The CDR3 DNA follows: TGTGCCAGCAGCCAAGATAAAGCGGGAAGGTATTTT. It codes for CASSQDKAGRYF. The rearrangement links TRBV4-2 to TRBJ2-3; 7 bases are shared with TRBD2. There are 12 residues in the CDR3. V was pared by 0 bases and J by 14 bases, with 5 bases of the junction left unmatched. The germline CDR1 and CDR2 sequences are LGHNA and YNFKEQ.

In its sample, this clonotype was seen a few times. The rearrangement joins TRBV4-1 to TRBJ1-2; perhaps TRBD1 as D (5 bases). Germline V lookup: CDR1 MGHRA, CDR2 YSYEKL. Between the trimmed V and J ends, which lost 0 bases and 7 bases, there was a span of 18 bases. This CDR3 contains 16 residues. CDR3: CASSQDRGSPIGGYTF. In nucleotides, the CDR3 is TGCGCCAGCAGCCAAGATAGGGGCAGTCCCATCGGTGGCTACACCTTC.

This CDR3 is CASSLGENPYEQYF. The CDR3 DNA reads as TGCGCCAGCAGCTTGGGGGAGAACCCCTACGAGCAGTACTTC. The chain employs TRBV5-1 and TRBJ2-7; a weak D match, TRBD2 (5 bases). CDR3 length: 14 amino acids. V lost 0 bases and J lost 2, with 9 bases in between. Germline V gene data show CDR1 as SGHRS and CDR2 as YFSETQ.

The table lists this clonotype with many counts. The V gene is TRBV20-1, the J gene TRBJ2-5, with 11 bases aligning to TRBD2. The CDR3 contains 17 residues. CDR1 DFQATT and CDR2 SNEGSKA come from the germline V gene (reference sequence). Losses at the gene ends were 7 bases for V and 1 base for J; bases not matched to a gene: 14. DNA of the CDR3: TGCAGTGTCAGGCCCACTAGCGGGAGAGGAATCCAAGAGACCCAGTACTTC. It encodes CSVRPTSGRGIQETQYF.

The chain recombines TRBV4-3 with TRBJ2-7; 7 bases fit TRBD1. V trimming: 4 bases; J trimming: 0 bases; junction bases outside the gene matches: 6. Germline V lookup: CDR1 LGHNA, CDR2 YSLEER. The CDR3 spans 15 residues. This CDR3 reads CASSPGTGASYEQYF. The CDR3, as DNA: TGCGCCAGCAGCCCGGGAACAGGGGCCTCCTACGAGCAGTACTTC.

The chain's CDR3 is CASSLAGQATDTQYF. The CDR3, as DNA: TGTGCCAGCAGCTTAGCGGGACAGGCCACAGATACGCAGTATTTT. The rearrangement joins TRBV7-2 to TRBJ2-3; 8 bases fit TRBD1. This CDR3 comprises 15 residues. CDR1 and CDR2 from the germline V gene are SGHTA and FQGNSA. V lost 0 bases and J lost 2; bases outside the gene matches: 1.

This clonotype showed up many times. Written as DNA, the CDR3 is TGCAGTGCTAGGGGTGTCGGGTCGTACGAGCAGTACTTC. This codes for CSARGVGSYEQYF. The chain has TRBV20-1 and TRBJ2-7; no clear D. The CDR3 is made up of 13 amino acids. V was trimmed by 3 bases and J by 4 bases, leaving 13 bases between them. Looked up from germline, CDR1 is DFQATT and CDR2 is SNEGSKA (reference sequence).

The V call is TRBV20-1, the J call TRBJ1-2; D possibly corresponds to TRBD1 (5 bases). This CDR3 is 14 amino acids long. Trimming left V 3 bases short and J 8 bases short, with 19 bases between. CDR1 is DFQATT and CDR2 is SNEGSKA in the germline V gene (reference sequence). The CDR3 sequence is CSASLRGGGGGYTF. The CDR3 DNA follows: TGCAGTGCTAGTTTAAGGGGCGGCGGTGGGGGCTACACCTTC.

This clonotype has only a few counts. The chain couples TRBV12-3 or TRBV12-4 to TRBJ2-4, with no clear D. The CDR3 totals 12 residues. V lost 4 bases to trimming and J lost 11 bases, with 12 bases between them. The CDR3 sequence: CASSSVLRLQYF. The DNA of the CDR3 is TGTGCCAGCAGTTCAGTCCTTCGACTTCAGTACTTC.

This clonotype was counted only a few times. V gene TRBV6-5 combines with J gene TRBJ2-1; D remains unclear. The CDR3 is 15 residues long. Looked up from germline, CDR1 is MNHEY and CDR2 is SVGAGI. Trimming pared 0 bases from V and 10 bases from J, leaving 16 bases between. CDR3 coding DNA: TGTGCCAGCAGTTACTCGGGCGTCTACGGCGGCGAGCAGTTCTTC. It codes for CASSYSGVYGGEQFF.

The rearrangement uses TRBV12-3 or TRBV12-4 and TRBJ2-3; 7 nucleotides line up with TRBD2. The trim removed 8 bases at V and 4 bases at J, leaving 6 bases unmatched. CDR3 length: 13 residues. The CDR3 sequence: CASQGGSADTQYF. CDR3 nucleotides: TGTGCCAGCCAAGGCGGGAGCGCAGATACGCAGTATTTT.

Only a few counts were recorded for this clonotype. The chain combines TRBV7-2 with TRBJ2-2, with 12 bases fitting TRBD2. Looked up from germline, CDR1 is SGHTA and CDR2 is FQGNSA. The CDR3 consists of 17 residues. The junction had 5 bases not matched to a gene; V was cut back by 4 bases and J by 2 bases. CDR3 loop: CASSYSSGRVNTGELFF. CDR3 DNA: TGTGCCAGCAGCTACTCTAGCGGGAGGGTTAACACCGGGGAGCTGTTTTTT.

This clonotype turned up a few times. The chain uses TRBV12-5 and TRBJ2-7; either TRBD1 or TRBD2 may fit D (5 bases each). Germline CDR1 LGHNT, CDR2 FRNRAP. This CDR3 spans 13 amino acids. Between the trimmed V and J ends, which lost 6 bases and 0 bases, there was a span of 9 bases. Written as DNA, the CDR3 is TGTGCTAGTGGGGGGGTCACCTCCTACGAGCAGTACTTC. Translation gives CASGGVTSYEQYF.

This CDR3 is CASSQAPSGFTYEQYF. The CDR3 nucleotides are TGCGCCAGCAGCCAAGCGCCGTCCGGATTCACCTACGAGCAGTACTTC. This chain connects TRBV4-1 to TRBJ2-7; unclear D gene. CDR1 MGHRA and CDR2 YSYEKL come from the germline V gene. The CDR3 is 16 residues long. V was shortened by 1 base and J by 2 bases, with 15 bases between the two germline ends.

This chain joins TRBV5-6 and TRBJ2-7, with D possibly being TRBD2 (7 bases). The CDR3 is made up of 15 amino acids. Germline V gives CDR1 SGHDT, CDR2 YYEEEE. Between the trimmed V and J ends, which lost 4 bases and 2 bases, there was a span of 16 bases. Here the CDR3 reads CASSPGGGATYEQYF. The CDR3 DNA is TGTGCCAGCAGCCCCGGTGGGGGGGCGACCTACGAGCAGTACTTC.

This clonotype was observed at least ten times. The gene calls are TRBV6-8 and TRBJ1-1; D unresolved. Trimming removed 0 bases from V and 1 base from J, with 15 bases in between. Germline V gives CDR1 MNHGY, CDR2 SAAAGT. The CDR3 has 17 amino acids. The CDR3 sequence is CASSYSLYPPENTEAFF. CDR3 nucleotide sequence: TGTGCCAGCAGTTACTCCCTTTACCCCCCAGAGAACACTGAAGCTTTCTTT.

V usage is TRBV27 and J usage is TRBJ1-5, with unresolved D. CDR1 and CDR2 (germline): MNHEY, SMNVEV (reference sequence). The CDR3 contains 15 residues. CDR3 residues: CERGPTSGSNQPQHF. The CDR3 coding sequence is TGTGAGAGAGGGCCTACCTCGGGAAGCAATCAGCCCCAGCATTTT.